The 26 T cell receptor beta chains below all came from one sample that was sequenced in a study of blood T cells in healthy people across ages. The authors ran a second PCR of about 6 to 11 cycles using a sample-barcoded 5' primer and a J-beta primer mix. TCRdb called the 5' RACE reads again in MiXCR, with one record for every CDR3 protein. The table lists around 940,000 distinct CDR3 sequences, about 51% of them singletons. Specimen: blood. Receptor source: a woman between 55 and 75 years old in good health.

The J gene is TRBJ2-3, the V gene TRBV4-1; 12 bases are shared with TRBD2. The CDR3 is made up of 18 amino acids. V dropped 0 bases and J dropped 3; count of bases not matched to a gene: 7. CDR1 is MGHRA and CDR2 is YSYEKL in the germline V gene. The CDR3 reads CASSQDALAGGETDTQYF. CDR3 DNA: TGCGCCAGCAGCCAAGACGCCCTAGCGGGAGGGGAGACAGATACGCAGTATTTT.

The chain is built from TRBV4-1 and TRBJ1-4; 10 positions agree with TRBD1. The germline V gene encodes CDR1 MGHRA and CDR2 YSYEKL. Trimming took 3 bases from V and 0 from J; bases not matched to a gene: 7. The CDR3 has 18 amino acids. The CDR3 loop is CASSHRQGAMTTNEKLFF. CDR3 sequence (DNA): TGCGCCAGCAGCCATCGACAGGGGGCTATGACAACTAATGAAAAACTGTTTTTT.

This clonotype appeared once. The chain combines TRBV5-1 with TRBJ2-5; 11 bases agree with TRBD2. This CDR3 region has 15 residues. Germline V lookup: CDR1 SGHRS, CDR2 YFSETQ. Trimming at V came to 0 bases and at J to 4 bases, leaving 2 bases not matched to a gene. The CDR3: CASSLASGRPETQYF. Written as DNA, the CDR3 is TGCGCCAGCAGCTTGGCTAGCGGGAGGCCAGAGACCCAGTACTTC.

The CDR3 here is CASSGPGQGYQPQHF. The CDR3 DNA reads as TGTGCCAGCAGCGGCCCGGGACAGGGATATCAGCCCCAGCATTTT. The chain has TRBV9 and TRBJ1-5, with 9 bases aligning to TRBD1. Trimming took 3 bases from V and 5 from J; bases not matched to a gene: 6. From germline, CDR1 is SGDLS and CDR2 YYNGEE. The CDR3 sequence is 15 residues long.

This chain links TRBV20-1 with TRBJ2-3; 10 bases fit TRBD2. The V segment lost 3 bases and the J segment 4 bases; nucleotides outside the gene matches: 4. The CDR3 covers 14 residues. Germline V gives CDR1 DFQATT, CDR2 SNEGSKA (reference sequence). As DNA, the CDR3 is TGCAGTGCTAGTCTAGCGGGAGTTCCAGATACGCAGTATTTT. Its protein product is CSASLAGVPDTQYF.

The chain couples TRBV6-2 or TRBV6-3 to TRBJ2-7, with 13 positions matching TRBD2. CDR1 is MNHEY and CDR2 is SVGEGT in the germline V gene. The J segment lost 5 bases and the V segment lost 6 bases, leaving 7 bases of the junction unmatched. The length of the CDR3 is 15 residues. CDR3 residues: CASSLLAGGPHEQYF. In DNA, the CDR3 is TGTGCCAGCAGCCTACTAGCGGGAGGGCCCCACGAGCAGTACTTC.

The chain carries TRBV6-2 or TRBV6-3 and TRBJ2-1; 10 bases align to TRBD2. V lost 5 bases to trimming and J lost 6 bases; unmatched junction nucleotides: 10. Germline lookup yields CDR1 MNHEY and CDR2 SVGEGT. The CDR3 has 16 residues. CDR3 sequence (DNA): TGTGCCAGCAGTCCCGACCTAGCGGGAGCTGGCAATGAGCAGTTCTTC. Its translation: CASSPDLAGAGNEQFF.

This chain connects TRBV28 to TRBJ1-4; 7 nucleotides line up with TRBD1. CDR1 and CDR2 (germline): MDHEN, SYDVKM. V lost 5 bases, J lost 8 bases, and 8 bases stayed unmatched. This CDR3 region has 14 residues. CDR3 protein: CASSQQGFREKLFF. The CDR3 bases are TGTGCCAGCAGTCAACAGGGGTTCCGGGAAAAACTGTTTTTT.

J is TRBJ2-7 and V is TRBV28; a weak D match, TRBD1 (6 bases). CDR3 size: 14 residues. Germline CDR1 reads MDHEN; CDR2 reads SYDVKM. V was shortened by 4 bases and J by 3 bases, with 13 bases between the two germline ends. Here the CDR3 reads CASSSRQDIYEQYF. CDR3 in DNA: TGTGCCAGCAGTTCAAGACAGGACATCTACGAGCAGTACTTC.

This clonotype was picked up a small number of times. The chain links TRBV7-2 to TRBJ2-1; 7 nucleotides line up with TRBD2. Per germline, CDR1 SGHTA and CDR2 FQGNSA. The CDR3 is 15 residues long. V gave up 5 bases and J gave up 2 bases; unmatched junction bases: 6. The chain's CDR3 is CASSPTSRAYNEQFF. The CDR3 bases are TGTGCCAGCAGCCCGACTAGCAGGGCCTACAATGAGCAGTTCTTC.

The V gene is TRBV27, the J gene TRBJ1-2, with D hard to call. The germline CDR1 and CDR2 sequences are MNHEY and SMNVEV (reference sequence). This CDR3 has 13 residues. Trimming left V 3 bases short and J 2 bases short, with 7 bases between. CDR3 coding DNA: TGTGCCAGCAGTTTTGCTCTAAACTATGGCTACACCTTC. The encoded protein is CASSFALNYGYTF.

The chain has TRBV27 and TRBJ1-5, with 10 bases lining up with TRBD1. There are 15 residues in the CDR3. The J segment lost 4 bases and the V segment lost 5 bases, leaving 5 bases of the junction unmatched. Germline V gene sequence: CDR1 MNHEY, CDR2 SMNVEV (reference sequence). CDR3 sequence (DNA): TGTGCCAGCAGTCCATTGGACAGGGGGAATCAGCCCCAGCATTTT. This encodes CASSPLDRGNQPQHF.

This clonotype has just one count. The gene calls are TRBV9 and TRBJ2-1, with 10 bases aligning to TRBD2. CDR1 is SGDLS, CDR2 YYNGEE, per germline. This CDR3 region has 17 residues. V was clipped by 0 bases and J by 7 bases; unmatched bases: 10. CDR3 sequence reads: CASSVEPSGSGWNEQFF. The CDR3 DNA reads TGTGCCAGCAGCGTAGAGCCTAGCGGGAGTGGGTGGAATGAGCAGTTCTTC.

A few counts support this clonotype. This chain connects TRBV27 to TRBJ2-5; a weak D match, TRBD2 (6 bases). This CDR3 has 15 residues. Germline-derived CDR1 and CDR2 are MNHEY and SMNVEV (reference sequence). V dropped 3 bases and J dropped 5 bases, with 16 bases sitting between them. The CDR3 is CASSFGTPLLETQYF. In DNA, the CDR3 is TGTGCCAGCAGTTTCGGGACTCCCTTACTGGAGACCCAGTACTTC.

This clonotype was recorded a few times. The chain couples TRBV20-1 to TRBJ2-3; possibly TRBD1 for D (6 bases). Germline V lookup: CDR1 DFQATT, CDR2 SNEGSKA (reference sequence). This CDR3 is 11 amino acids long. The chain's CDR3 is CSPPRGDTQYF. DNA of the CDR3: TGCAGCCCCCCTAGGGGGGATACGCAGTATTTT.

V usage is TRBV28 and J usage is TRBJ1-4; D remains unclear. This CDR3 has 14 amino acids. Per the germline V gene, CDR1 is MDHEN and CDR2 is SYDVKM. The germline V and J ends were trimmed by 5 bases and 2 bases, with 9 bases remaining between them. The DNA for the CDR3 is TGTGCCAGCAGTGGGTGGATGACTAATGAAAAACTGTTTTTT. This codes for CASSGWMTNEKLFF.

The V gene is TRBV29-1, the J gene TRBJ1-1; D unresolved. The CDR3 contains 14 residues. Per the germline V gene, CDR1 is SQVTM and CDR2 is ANQGSEA. V was shortened by 5 bases and J by 1 base, with 14 bases between the two germline ends. The CDR3 loop reads CSVKGVWTNTEAFF. CDR3 in DNA: TGCAGCGTTAAGGGAGTTTGGACGAACACTGAAGCTTTCTTT.

The rearrangement uses TRBV27 and TRBJ1-1; D perhaps matches TRBD1 (6 bases). The CDR3 loop spans 14 amino acids. CDR1 is MNHEY and CDR2 is SMNVEV in the germline V gene (reference sequence). V lost 2 bases to trimming and J lost 1 base, with 8 bases between them. For the CDR3, the DNA is TGTGCCAGCAGTTTAAACAGGGCGAACACTGAAGCTTTCTTT. It specifies CASSLNRANTEAFF.

The V and J genes are TRBV12-5 and TRBJ2-2; D is unresolved. This CDR3 region has 12 residues. Trimming took 3 bases from V and 5 from J, leaving 4 bases between them. From germline, CDR1 is LGHNT and CDR2 FRNRAP. The CDR3 region is CASGLPTGELFF. The CDR3 DNA follows: TGTGCTAGTGGTTTACCGACCGGGGAGCTGTTTTTT.

The chain carries TRBV2 and TRBJ2-3; 8 nucleotides match TRBD2. Germline V lookup: CDR1 SNHLY, CDR2 FYNNEI. The trim removed 3 bases at V and 0 bases at J, leaving 11 bases unmatched. The CDR3 loop spans 18 amino acids. CDR3 in amino acids: CASSEVPGLEGSTDTQYF. The CDR3 nucleotides are TGTGCCAGCAGTGAGGTTCCGGGACTAGAAGGGAGCACAGATACGCAGTATTTT. Drawing the rest from reference TRBV2 and TRBJ2-3, the complete variable domain is EPEVTQTPSHQVTQMGQEVILRCVPISNHLYFYWYRQILGQKVEFLVSFYNNEISEKSEIFDDQFSVERPDGSNFTLKIRSTKLEDSAMYFCASSEVPGLEGSTDTQYFGPGTRLTVL.

The rearrangement uses TRBV28 and TRBJ2-5; D perhaps matches TRBD1 (6 bases). The CDR3 loop spans 14 amino acids. V was pared by 6 bases and J by 11 bases, with 22 bases between. The germline V gene encodes CDR1 MDHEN and CDR2 SYDVKM. The CDR3 nucleotides read TGTGCCAGCAGCCCCCCGACAGGTTTGGTTGAGCAGTACTTC. Its translation: CASSPPTGLVEQYF.

The chain is built from TRBV27 and TRBJ2-5, with a weak D call TRBD1 (6 bases). The V end was cut by 0 bases, the J end by 4 bases, with 15 bases between. In germline, CDR1 is MNHEY, CDR2 SMNVEV (reference sequence). This CDR3 region has 16 residues. For the CDR3, the DNA is TGTGCCAGCAGTTTATCGTTTCAGGGGATGAGAGAGACCCAGTACTTC. It yields the protein CASSLSFQGMRETQYF.

This clonotype was observed a single time. The junction and the germline gene differ at one end; a read error may be behind it. The chain has TRBV7-9 and TRBJ2-7; D is uncertain. CDR1 and CDR2 (germline): SEHNR, FQNEAQ (reference sequence). This CDR3 is built from 14 residues. CDR3 nucleotides: TGTGCGAGCAGCTTAGCCCAGAATTCCTACGAGCAGTACTTC. Protein: CASSLAQNSYEQYF. Full variable domain (remainder filled in from reference TRBV7-9 and TRBJ2-7): DTGVSQNPRHKITKRGQNVTFRCDPISEHNRLYWYRQTLGQGPEFLTYFQNEAQLEKSRLLSDRFSAERPKGSFSTLEIQRTEQGDSAMYLCASSLAQNSYEQYFGPGTRLTVT.

This chain uses TRBV9 with TRBJ2-1; tentatively, D is TRBD1 (5 bases). CDR3 size: 15 residues. Trimming cost V 0 bases and J 3 bases, with 10 bases left between them. Germline V gene sequence: CDR1 SGDLS, CDR2 YYNGEE. The CDR3 DNA reads TGTGCCAGCAGCGTAGTCCAGGGAAGCTACAATGAGCAGTTCTTC. It translates to CASSVVQGSYNEQFF. Supplemented by reference TRBV9 and TRBJ2-1, the full variable domain reads DSGVTQTPKHLITATGQRVTLRCSPRSGDLSVYWYQQSLDQGLQFLIQYYNGEERAKGNILERFSAQQFPDLHSELNLSSLELGDSALYFCASSVVQGSYNEQFFGPGTRLTVL.

The sample holds a few counts of this clonotype. The J gene is TRBJ2-1, the V gene TRBV7-2; 7 nucleotides agree with TRBD1. The CDR3 has 14 residues. CDR1 and CDR2 (germline): SGHTA, FQGNSA. Trimming cost V 7 bases and J 7 bases; bases outside gene matches: 10. The CDR3 nucleotides read TGTGCCAGCACGCAGGGGGAAAATGGAAATGAGCAGTTCTTC. Its translation is CASTQGENGNEQFF. Filled out from reference TRBV7-2 and TRBJ2-1, the complete variable domain reads GAGVSQSPSNKVTEKGKDVELRCDPISGHTALYWYRQSLGQGLEFLIYFQGNSAPDKSGLPSDRFSAERTGGSVSTLTIQRTQQEDSAVYLCASTQGENGNEQFFGPGTRLTVL.

This clonotype turned up a few times. The chain joins TRBV3-1 to TRBJ2-7, with D tentatively TRBD1 or TRBD2 (5 bases each). The V end was cut by 1 base, the J end by 2 bases, with 9 bases between. CDR1 LGHDT and CDR2 YNNKEL come from the germline V gene (reference sequence). The CDR3 runs 14 residues. This chain's CDR3 is CASSQAPGPYEQYF. The CDR3 DNA follows: TGTGCCAGCAGCCAAGCTCCGGGACCCTACGAGCAGTACTTC.